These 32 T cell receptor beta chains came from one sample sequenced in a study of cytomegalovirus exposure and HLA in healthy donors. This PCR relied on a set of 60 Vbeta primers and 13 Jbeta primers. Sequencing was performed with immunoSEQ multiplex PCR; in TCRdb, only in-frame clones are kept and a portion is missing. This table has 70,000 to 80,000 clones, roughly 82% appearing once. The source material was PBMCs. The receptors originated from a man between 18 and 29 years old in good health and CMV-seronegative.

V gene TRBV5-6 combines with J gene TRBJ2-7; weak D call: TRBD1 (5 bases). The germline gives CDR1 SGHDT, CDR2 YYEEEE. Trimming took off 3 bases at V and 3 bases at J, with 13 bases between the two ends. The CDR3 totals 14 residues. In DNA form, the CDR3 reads TGTGCCAGCAGCTATACCGACAGCAACTACGAGCAGTACTTC. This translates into CASSYTDSNYEQYF.

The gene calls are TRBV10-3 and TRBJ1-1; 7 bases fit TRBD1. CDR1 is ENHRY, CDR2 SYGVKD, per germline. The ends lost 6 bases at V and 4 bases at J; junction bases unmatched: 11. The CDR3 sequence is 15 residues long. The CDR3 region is CAISRPRQGSTEAFF. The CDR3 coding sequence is TGTGCCATCAGCCGCCCTAGACAGGGAAGCACTGAAGCTTTCTTT.

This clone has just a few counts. The CDR3 DNA sequence: TGTGCCAGCAGCGTGGCGTTCAGGGCTGGGGAGACCCAGTACTTC. Its protein is CASSVAFRAGETQYF. The chain links TRBV5-4 to TRBJ2-5, with D possibly matching TRBD1 (5 bases). Germline V gives CDR1 SGHNT, CDR2 YYREEE (reference sequence). The CDR3 sequence is 15 residues long. V was shortened by 4 bases and J by 5 bases, with 18 bases between the two germline ends.

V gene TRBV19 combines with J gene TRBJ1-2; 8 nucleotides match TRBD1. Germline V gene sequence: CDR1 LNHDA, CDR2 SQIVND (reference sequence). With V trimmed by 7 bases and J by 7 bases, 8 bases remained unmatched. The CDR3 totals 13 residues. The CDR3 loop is CASNLDRVGGYTF. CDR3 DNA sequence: TGTGCCAGTAACCTGGACAGGGTAGGTGGCTACACCTTC.

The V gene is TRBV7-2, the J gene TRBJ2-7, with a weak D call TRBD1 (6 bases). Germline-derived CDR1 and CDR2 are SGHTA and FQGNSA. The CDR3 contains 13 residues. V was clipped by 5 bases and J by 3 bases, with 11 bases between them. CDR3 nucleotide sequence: TGTGCCAGCAGCCCCGACAGGAACTACGAGCAGTACTTC. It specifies CASSPDRNYEQYF.

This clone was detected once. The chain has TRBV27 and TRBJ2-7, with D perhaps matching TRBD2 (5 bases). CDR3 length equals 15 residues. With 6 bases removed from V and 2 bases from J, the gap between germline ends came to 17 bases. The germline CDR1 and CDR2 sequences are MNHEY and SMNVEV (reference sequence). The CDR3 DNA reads TGTGCCAGCAGGCCAGACTTGAGCGGTACCTACGAGCAGTACTTC. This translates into CASRPDLSGTYEQYF.

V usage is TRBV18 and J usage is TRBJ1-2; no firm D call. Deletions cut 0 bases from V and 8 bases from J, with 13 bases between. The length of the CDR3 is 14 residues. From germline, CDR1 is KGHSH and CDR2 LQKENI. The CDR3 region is CASSPPVGSWGYTF. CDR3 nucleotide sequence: TGTGCCAGCTCACCACCGGTCGGGTCCTGGGGCTACACCTTC.

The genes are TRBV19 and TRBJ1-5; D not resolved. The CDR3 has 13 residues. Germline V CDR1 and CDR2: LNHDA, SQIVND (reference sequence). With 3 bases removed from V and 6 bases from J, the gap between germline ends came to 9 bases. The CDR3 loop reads CASSIESVQPQHF. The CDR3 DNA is TGTGCCAGTAGTATCGAGAGTGTTCAGCCCCAGCATTTT.

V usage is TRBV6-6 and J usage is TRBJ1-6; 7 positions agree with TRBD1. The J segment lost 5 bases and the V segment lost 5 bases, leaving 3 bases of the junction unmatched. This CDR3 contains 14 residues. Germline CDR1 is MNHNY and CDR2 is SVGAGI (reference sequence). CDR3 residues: CASSVTGDNSPLHF. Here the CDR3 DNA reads TGTGCCAGCAGTGTTACAGGGGATAATTCACCCCTCCACTTT.

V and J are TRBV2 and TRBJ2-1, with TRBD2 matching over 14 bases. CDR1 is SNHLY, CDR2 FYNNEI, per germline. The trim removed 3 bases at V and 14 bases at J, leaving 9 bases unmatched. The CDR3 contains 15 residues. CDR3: CASSELVGLAGEKFF. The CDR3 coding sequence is TGTGCCAGCAGTGAGCTAGTGGGACTAGCGGGGGAAAAGTTCTTC.

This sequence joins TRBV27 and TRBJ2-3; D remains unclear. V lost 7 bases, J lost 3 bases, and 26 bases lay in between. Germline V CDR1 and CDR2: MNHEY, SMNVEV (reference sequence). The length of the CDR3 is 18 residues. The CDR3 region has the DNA TGTGCCAGCAAATTGTTTAGTCCGCGCGGAGCTCCTACAGATACGCAGTATTTT. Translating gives CASKLFSPRGAPTDTQYF.

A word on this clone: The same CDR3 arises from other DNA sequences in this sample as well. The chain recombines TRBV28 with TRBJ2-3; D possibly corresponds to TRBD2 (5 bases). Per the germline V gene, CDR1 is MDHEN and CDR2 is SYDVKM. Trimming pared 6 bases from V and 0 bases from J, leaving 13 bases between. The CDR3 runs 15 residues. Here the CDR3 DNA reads TGTGCCAGCAGCTTTCGGACTCCTAGCACAGATACGCAGTATTTT. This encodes CASSFRTPSTDTQYF.

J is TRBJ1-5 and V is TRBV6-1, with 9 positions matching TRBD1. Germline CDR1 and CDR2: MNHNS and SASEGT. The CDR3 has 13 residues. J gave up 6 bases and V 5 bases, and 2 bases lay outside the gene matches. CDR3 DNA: TGTGCCAGCAGTATGGACAGGGGTCAGCCCCAGCATTTT. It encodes CASSMDRGQPQHF.

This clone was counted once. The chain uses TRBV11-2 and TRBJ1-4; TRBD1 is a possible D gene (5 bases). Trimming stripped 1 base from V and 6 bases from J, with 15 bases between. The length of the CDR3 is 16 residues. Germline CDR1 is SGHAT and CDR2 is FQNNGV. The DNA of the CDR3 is TGTGCCAGCAGCTTAGTAATGGGGCAGGGTGATGAAAAACTGTTTTTT. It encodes CASSLVMGQGDEKLFF.

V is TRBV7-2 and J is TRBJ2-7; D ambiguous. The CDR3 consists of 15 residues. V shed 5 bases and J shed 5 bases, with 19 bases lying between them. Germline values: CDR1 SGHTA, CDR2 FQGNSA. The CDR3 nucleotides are TGTGCCAGCAGCCCAAGTCCCCTACGCGCTAACGAGCAGTACTTC. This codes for CASSPSPLRANEQYF.

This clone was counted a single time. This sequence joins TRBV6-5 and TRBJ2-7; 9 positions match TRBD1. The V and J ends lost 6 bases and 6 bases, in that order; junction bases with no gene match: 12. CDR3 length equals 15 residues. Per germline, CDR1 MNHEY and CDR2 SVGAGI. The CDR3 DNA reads TGTGCCAGCAGCTCCGGGACAGGGAAGGGAGGCGAGCAGTACTTC. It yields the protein CASSSGTGKGGEQYF.

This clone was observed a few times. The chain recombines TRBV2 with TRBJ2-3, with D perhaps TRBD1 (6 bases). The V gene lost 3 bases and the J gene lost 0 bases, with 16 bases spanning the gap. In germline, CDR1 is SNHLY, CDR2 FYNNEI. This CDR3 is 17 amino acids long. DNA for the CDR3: TGTGCCAGCAGTGAGGTGGGGGCGGCACCTAGCACAGATACGCAGTATTTT. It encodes CASSEVGAAPSTDTQYF.

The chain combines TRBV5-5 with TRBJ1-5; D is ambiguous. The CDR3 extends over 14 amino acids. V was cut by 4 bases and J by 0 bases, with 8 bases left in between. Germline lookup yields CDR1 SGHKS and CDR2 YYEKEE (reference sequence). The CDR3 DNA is TGTGCCAGCAGCCCCGTCTATAGCAATCAGCCCCAGCATTTT. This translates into CASSPVYSNQPQHF.

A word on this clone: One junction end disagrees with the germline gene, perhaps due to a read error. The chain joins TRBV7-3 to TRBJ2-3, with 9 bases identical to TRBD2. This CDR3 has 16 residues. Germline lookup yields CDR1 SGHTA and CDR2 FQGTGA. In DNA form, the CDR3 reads TGTGCCGGCAGCTTAGCACCTAGCGGGATCACAGATACGCAGTATTTT. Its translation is CAGSLAPSGITDTQYF. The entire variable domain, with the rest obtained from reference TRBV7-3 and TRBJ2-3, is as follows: GAGVSQTPSNKVTEKGKYVELRCDPISGHTALYWYRQSLGQGPEFLIYFQGTGAADDSGLPNDRFFAVRPEGSVSTLKIQRTERGDSAVYLCAGSLAPSGITDTQYFGPGTRLTVL.

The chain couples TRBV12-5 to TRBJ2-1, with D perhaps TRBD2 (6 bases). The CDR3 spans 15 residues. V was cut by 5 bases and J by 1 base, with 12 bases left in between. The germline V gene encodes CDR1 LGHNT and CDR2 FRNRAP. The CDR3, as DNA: TGTGCTAGTGGTGCAGGAGGGCCGTCCTACAATGAGCAGTTCTTC. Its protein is CASGAGGPSYNEQFF. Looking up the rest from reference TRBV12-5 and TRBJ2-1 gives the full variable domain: DARVTQTPRHKVTEMGQEVTMRCQPILGHNTVFWYRQTMMQGLELLAYFRNRAPLDDSGMPKDRFSAEMPDATLATLKIQPSEPRDSAVYFCASGAGGPSYNEQFFGPGTRLTVL.

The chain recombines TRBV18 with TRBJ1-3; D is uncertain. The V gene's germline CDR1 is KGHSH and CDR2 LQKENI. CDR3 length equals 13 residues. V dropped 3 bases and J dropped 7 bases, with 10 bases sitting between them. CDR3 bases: TGTGCCAGCTCACCCCCCGGGTCGAACACCATATATTTT. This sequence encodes CASSPPGSNTIYF.

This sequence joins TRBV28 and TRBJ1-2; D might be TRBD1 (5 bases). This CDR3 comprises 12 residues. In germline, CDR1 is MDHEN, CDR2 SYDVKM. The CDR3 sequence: CAGGGIFYGYTF. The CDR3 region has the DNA TGTGCTGGGGGGGGGATTTTTTATGGCTACACCTTC.

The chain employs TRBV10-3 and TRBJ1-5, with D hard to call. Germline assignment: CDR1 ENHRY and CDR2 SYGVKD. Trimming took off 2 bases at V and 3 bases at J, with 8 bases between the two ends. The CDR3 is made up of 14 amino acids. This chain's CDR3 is CAISERGYNQPQHF. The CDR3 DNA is TGTGCCATCAGTGAGCGGGGTTACAATCAGCCCCAGCATTTT.

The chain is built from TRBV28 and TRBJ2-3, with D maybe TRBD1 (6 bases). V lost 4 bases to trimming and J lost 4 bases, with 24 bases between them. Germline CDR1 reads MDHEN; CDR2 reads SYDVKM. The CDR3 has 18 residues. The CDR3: CASSWSRQQGTAADTQYF. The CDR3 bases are TGTGCCAGCAGTTGGTCAAGACAACAGGGTACGGCAGCAGATACGCAGTATTTT.

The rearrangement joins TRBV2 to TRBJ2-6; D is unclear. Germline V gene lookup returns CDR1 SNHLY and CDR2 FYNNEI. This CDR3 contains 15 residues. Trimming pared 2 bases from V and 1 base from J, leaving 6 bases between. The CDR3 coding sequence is TGTGCCAGCAGTGAACAGATGTCTGGGGCCAACGTCCTGACTTTC. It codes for CASSEQMSGANVLTF.

The chain's CDR3 is CASSTGLAGVTGELFF. CDR3 sequence (DNA): TGTGCCAGCAGCACCGGACTAGCGGGGGTCACCGGGGAGCTGTTTTTT. The rearrangement uses TRBV9 and TRBJ2-2; 13 nucleotides match TRBD2. CDR3 length equals 16 residues. The J segment lost 4 bases and the V segment lost 4 bases, leaving 4 bases of the junction unmatched. Germline V gene data show CDR1 as SGDLS and CDR2 as YYNGEE.

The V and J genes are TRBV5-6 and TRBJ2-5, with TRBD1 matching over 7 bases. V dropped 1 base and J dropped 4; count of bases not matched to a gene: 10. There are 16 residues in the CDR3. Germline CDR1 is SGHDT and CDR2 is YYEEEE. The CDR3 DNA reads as TGTGCCAGCAGCTTGCGACGACAGGGATCGGGAGAGACCCAGTACTTC. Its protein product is CASSLRRQGSGETQYF.

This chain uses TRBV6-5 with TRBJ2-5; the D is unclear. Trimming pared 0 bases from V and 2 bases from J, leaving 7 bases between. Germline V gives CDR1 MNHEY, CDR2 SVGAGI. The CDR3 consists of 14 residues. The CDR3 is CASSYSELQETQYF. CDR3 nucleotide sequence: TGTGCCAGCAGTTACTCGGAACTACAAGAGACCCAGTACTTC.

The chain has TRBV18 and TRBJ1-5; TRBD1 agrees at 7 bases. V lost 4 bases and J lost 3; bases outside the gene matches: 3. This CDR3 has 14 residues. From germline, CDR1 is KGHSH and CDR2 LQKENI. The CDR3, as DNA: TGTGCCAGCTCACTTGACAGGGTCAATCAGCCCCAGCATTTT. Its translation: CASSLDRVNQPQHF.

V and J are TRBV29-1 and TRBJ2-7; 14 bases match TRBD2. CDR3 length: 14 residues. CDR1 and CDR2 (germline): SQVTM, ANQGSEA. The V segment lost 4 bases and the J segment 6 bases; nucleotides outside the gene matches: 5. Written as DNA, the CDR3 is TGCAGCGTTGTAGGACTAGCGGGGGGTGGCGAGCAGTACTTC. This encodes CSVVGLAGGGEQYF.

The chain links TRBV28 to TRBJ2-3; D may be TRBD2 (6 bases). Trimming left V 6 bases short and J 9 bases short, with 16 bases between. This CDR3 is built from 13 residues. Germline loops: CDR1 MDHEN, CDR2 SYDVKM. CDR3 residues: CASRGGPRETQYF. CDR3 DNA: TGTGCCAGCAGGGGGGGACCCCGCGAAACGCAGTATTTT.

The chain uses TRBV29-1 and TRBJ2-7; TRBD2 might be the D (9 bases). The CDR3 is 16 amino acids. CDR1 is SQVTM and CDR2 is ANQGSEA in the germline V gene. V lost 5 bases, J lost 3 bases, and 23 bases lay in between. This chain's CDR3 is CSVLVRGRGGDYEQYF. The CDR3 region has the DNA TGCAGCGTTTTGGTCAGGGGGCGCGGGGGGGACTACGAGCAGTACTTC.